This is a list of T cell receptor beta chains from one sample in a study of blood T cell repertoires in COVID-19. Profiling relied on immunoSEQ multiplex PCR, and the TCRdb table lists in-frame clones only, not all of them. Here the sample spans 180,000 or so clones, around 80% being singletons. Sequenced sample: peripheral blood. The receptors stem from a woman aged 35 to 49 with COVID-19, enrolled during active disease. Both conserved end residues are part of each CDR3. The order of the fields is CDR3 length, V gene, CDR3 protein.

11 | TRBV7-6 | CASSSRGEQFF
15 | TRBV24-1 | CATSDRTGSTDTQYF
12 | TRBV28 | CASSSPPFGYTF
13 | TRBV5-5 | CASSLVFAEEQFF
15 | TRBV27 | CASSLSRNLNTEAFF
17 | TRBV6-1 | CASSDSAGGLTNEKLFF
13 | TRBV7-9 | CASSPGQTYEQYF
17 | TRBV5-1 | CASSTRDRGQLVTEAFF
16 | TRBV3-1/TRBV3-2 | CASSHGDEGIRQPQHF
17 | TRBV15 | CATSRDLGGGLTYEQYF
18 | TRBV4-2 | CASSHRGQAGSYNSPLHF
15 | TRBV7-3 | CASSPGTPNTGELFF
16 | TRBV24-1 | CATSEPGLAVTDTQYF
12 | TRBV5-6 | CASSLVRGDYTF
12 | TRBV5-1 | CASSWTNYGYTF
16 | TRBV7-2 | CASSGRTSGGTGELFF
18 | TRBV21-1 | CASSKEPRQGRSVDTQYF
15 | TRBV10-1 | CASSTTGSGANVLTF
15 | TRBV27 | CASSLGGVNYNEQFF
11 | TRBV20-1 | CSERKNTEAFF
15 | TRBV3-1/TRBV3-2 | CASSQAGALHNEQFF
14 | TRBV3-1/TRBV3-2 | CASSPLLNRNIQYF
15 | TRBV7-9 | CASRSPGQGAGELFF
14 | TRBV7-2 | CASSLAGGTYEQYF
13 | TRBV12-3/TRBV12-4 | CASSTDRNTEAFF
14 | TRBV5-1 | CASSFGLVIDTQYF
14 | TRBV19 | CASSILQPSNGYTF
15 | TRBV11-2 | CASSSETGSRDGYTF
12 | TRBV24-1 | CATKSGTGELFF
15 | TRBV5-4 | CASSMGQGKVYGYTF
14 | TRBV25-1 | CASSESAEAGELFF
13 | TRBV12-3/TRBV12-4 | CASSLGQGYGYTF
14 | TRBV3-1/TRBV3-2 | CASTRTSGRGEQYF
14 | TRBV27 | CASSSSRGYYGYTF
12 | TRBV5-4 | CASSFDRAGYTF
14 | TRBV5-3 | CARSLGTSTDTQYF
15 | TRBV7-3 | CASSSGQGMTETQYF
12 | TRBV6-5 | CATFENRHEQFF
14 | TRBV13 | CASSFKKRDYEQYF
13 | TRBV27 | CASRKLSNQPQHF
15 | TRBV30 | CAWKGQINSGNTIYF
15 | TRBV14 | CASSQRGAGGYGYTF
15 | TRBV7-3 | CASSSGLASTDTQYF
15 | TRBV6-1 | CASSEWAGSNQPQHF
14 | TRBV15 | CATSRAGVDQPQHF
14 | TRBV27 | CASSSSPVNTEAFF
14 | TRBV24-1 | CATSDPGDNQPQHF
12 | TRBV6-5 | CASSPTGYGYTF
16 | TRBV18 | CASSGWDREANEKLFF
15 | TRBV3-1/TRBV3-2 | CASSQGRSGQAEAFF
15 | TRBV5-4 | CASSLDEASGNTIYF
14 | TRBV19 | CASLEGGYTGELFF
11 | TRBV5-5 | CASSLAGIAFF
13 | TRBV4-1 | CASSVGLGTEAFF
15 | TRBV15 | CATSRDRTTYEKLFF
15 | TRBV18 | CASSQGHNPGKTQYF
17 | TRBV6-2/TRBV6-3 | CASSYLRDLPSSYEQYF
16 | TRBV12-5 | CASGSPTRSSYNEQFF
13 | TRBV2 | CASRRGGQETQYF